These 19 T cell receptor beta chains came from one sample sequenced in a study of T cell responses to AZD1222 COVID-19 vaccine. TCRdb keeps only in-frame clones here, not all; method: immunoSEQ multiplex PCR. The sample has about 150,000 clones, approximately 90% seen once. The sequences come from peripheral blood, collected on day 0 of AZD1222 vaccination. The source of these receptors is an adult in good health.

This clone turned up a few times. V usage is TRBV7-8 and J usage is TRBJ2-7, with 9 bases that match TRBD1. The CDR3 has 15 residues. With 6 bases clipped from V and 1 base from J, the junction kept 7 bases outside the gene matches. Germline V gene data show CDR1 as SGHVS and CDR2 as FQNEAQ. The CDR3 sequence: CASRTGQGPSYEQYF. The CDR3 bases are TGTGCCAGCAGAACTGGACAGGGGCCATCCTACGAGCAGTACTTC. The full variable domain, rest sourced from reference TRBV7-8 and TRBJ2-7, is GAGVSQSPRYKVAKRGQDVALRCDPISGHVSLFWYQQALGQGPEFLTYFQNEAQLDKSGLPSDRFFAERPEGSVSTLKIQRTQQEDSAVYLCASRTGQGPSYEQYFGPGTRLTVT.

The chain couples TRBV5-8 to TRBJ2-7; D may correspond to TRBD1 or TRBD2 (5 bases each). Between the trimmed V and J ends, which lost 4 bases and 12 bases, there was a span of 17 bases. Germline V gene lookup returns CDR1 SGHTS and CDR2 YDEGEE. This CDR3 comprises 12 residues. The CDR3 reads CASSPPGPRGYF. The CDR3 region has the DNA TGTGCCAGCAGCCCACCGGGGCCCCGTGGGTACTTC.

The chain couples TRBV5-1 to TRBJ2-1; D unresolved. Trimming removed 7 bases at V and 5 bases at J, with 13 bases between. CDR3 size: 13 residues. Germline assignment: CDR1 SGHRS and CDR2 YFSETQ. Here the CDR3 DNA reads TGCGCCAGCTCCCCTATGGCTGACAATGAGCAGTTCTTC. This encodes CASSPMADNEQFF.

This chain uses TRBV18 with TRBJ1-5, with 7 bases lining up with TRBD1. Germline lookup yields CDR1 KGHSH and CDR2 LQKENI. This CDR3 region has 14 residues. The V segment lost 6 bases and the J segment 2 bases; nucleotides outside the gene matches: 4. The DNA for the CDR3 is TGTGCCAGCTCGCCTGACAGGGGCAATCAGCCCCAGCATTTT. Amino acids: CASSPDRGNQPQHF.

CDR3 sequence reads: CASSIRYSPENTEAFF. The CDR3 DNA is TGTGCCAGTAGTATTCGGTACAGCCCGGAGAACACTGAAGCTTTCTTT. The genes are TRBV19 and TRBJ1-1; D is unresolved. The CDR3 is 16 amino acids. Trimming took 3 bases from V and 1 from J, leaving 15 bases between them. Germline V gene sequence: CDR1 LNHDA, CDR2 SQIVND (reference sequence).

This clone is a singleton in its sample. The chain joins TRBV5-1 to TRBJ1-3; D remains ambiguous. V was cut by 4 bases and J by 0 bases, with 17 bases left in between. The CDR3 extends over 17 amino acids. The germline V gene encodes CDR1 SGHRS and CDR2 YFSETQ. The CDR3 is CASSPVGFLRSGNTIYF. As DNA, the CDR3 is TGCGCCAGCAGCCCGGTCGGGTTCCTCCGCTCTGGAAACACCATATATTTT.

This clone turned up a few times. This chain uses TRBV7-2 with TRBJ1-2; D not resolved. The CDR3 runs 14 residues. The germline V gene encodes CDR1 SGHTA and CDR2 FQGNSA. Trimming stripped 1 base from V and 0 bases from J, with 6 bases between. The CDR3 protein is CASSLVAANYGYTF. The CDR3 region has the DNA TGTGCCAGCAGCTTAGTAGCCGCTAACTATGGCTACACCTTC.

The rearrangement joins TRBV3-1 (or the pseudogene TRBV3-2) to TRBJ2-2, with a weak D call TRBD2 (6 bases). V lost 4 bases, J lost 10 bases, and 16 bases lay in between. CDR3 size: 14 residues. Germline V gene data show CDR1 as LGHDT and CDR2 as YNNKEL (reference sequence). The CDR3 DNA follows: TGTGCCAGCAGCCTCACTAGCCGAGCGGTGGAGCTGTTTTTT. This translates into CASSLTSRAVELFF.

The chain has TRBV15 and TRBJ1-5; D is unclear. The CDR3 spans 12 residues. In germline, CDR1 is LNHNV, CDR2 YYDKDF (reference sequence). V was shortened by 1 base and J by 3 bases, with 1 base between the two germline ends. CDR3 in DNA: TGTGCCACCAGCAGAGCCAATCAGCCCCAGCATTTT. It codes for CATSRANQPQHF.

This chain connects TRBV6-5 to TRBJ2-4; D tentatively reads TRBD1 or TRBD2 (5 bases each). From germline, CDR1 is MNHEY and CDR2 SVGAGI. The V gene lost 8 bases and the J gene lost 1 base, with 15 bases spanning the gap. The CDR3 has 15 amino acids. CDR3 nucleotides: TGTGCCAGCGCTGGGGACCGACGTGCCAAAAACATTCAGTACTTC. Translating gives CASAGDRRAKNIQYF.

The chain has TRBV19 and TRBJ1-2, with D maybe TRBD1 (5 bases). Germline CDR1 LNHDA, CDR2 SQIVND (reference sequence). The CDR3 totals 14 residues. Trimming left V 8 bases short and J 2 bases short, with 15 bases between. CDR3 protein: CASSEVAGNYGYTF. The CDR3 DNA follows: TGTGCCAGTTCTGAAGTCGCAGGGAACTATGGCTACACCTTC. Full variable domain (rest looked up from reference TRBV19 and TRBJ1-2): DGGITQSPKYLFRKEGQNVTLSCEQNLNHDAMYWYRQDPGQGLRLIYYSQIVNDFQKGDIAEGYSVSREKKESFPLTVTSAQKNPTAFYLCASSEVAGNYGYTFGSGTRLTVV.

The chain couples TRBV5-1 to TRBJ1-1; maybe TRBD1 (6 bases). CDR3 length equals 15 residues. Trimming took off 1 base at V and 0 bases at J, with 10 bases between the two ends. Germline assignment: CDR1 SGHRS and CDR2 YFSETQ. The DNA for the CDR3 is TGCGCCAGCAGCTTGCCGACAGGAATGAACACTGAAGCTTTCTTT. This encodes CASSLPTGMNTEAFF.

The chain employs TRBV21-1 and TRBJ2-7; the table's D call TRBD2 went unverified against the DNA. TRBV21-1 is given as a pseudogene. The CDR3 loop spans 18 amino acids. The CDR3 coding sequence is TGTGCCAGCAGCAAAAGGAAACGGGCTAGCGGGCCTTCCTACGAGCAGTACTTC. It is translated as CASSKRKRASGPSYEQYF.

The chain couples TRBV25-1 to TRBJ1-2; no definite D call. CDR1 MGHDK and CDR2 SYGVNS come from the germline V gene. This CDR3 is built from 13 residues. With 2 bases removed from V and 2 bases from J, the gap between germline ends came to 6 bases. CDR3 region: CASSEGQNYGYTF. The CDR3 coding sequence is TGTGCCAGCAGTGAAGGGCAGAACTATGGCTACACCTTC.

The V and J genes are TRBV11-2 and TRBJ1-5; D ambiguous. V lost 2 bases and J lost 3, with 5 bases in between. This CDR3 has 13 amino acids. Looked up from germline, CDR1 is SGHAT and CDR2 is FQNNGV. CDR3 in amino acids: CASSLQYNQPQHF. CDR3 bases: TGTGCCAGCAGCTTACAGTACAATCAGCCCCAGCATTTT. Drawing the rest from reference TRBV11-2 and TRBJ1-5, the complete variable domain is EAGVAQSPRYKIIEKRQSVAFWCNPISGHATLYWYQQILGQGPKLLIQFQNNGVVDDSQLPKDRFSAERLKGVDSTLKIQPAKLEDSAVYLCASSLQYNQPQHFGDGTRLSIL.

The chain carries TRBV24-1 and TRBJ2-2; D is unresolved. CDR1 KGHDR and CDR2 SFDVKD come from the germline V gene. Trimming shortened V by 1 base and J by 5 bases, and 4 bases separated the two germline ends. The CDR3 spans 13 residues. The CDR3 DNA reads as TGTGCCACCAGTGATTTTGGTACCGGGGAGCTGTTTTTT. Its translation is CATSDFGTGELFF.

J is TRBJ1-4 and V is TRBV29-1; TRBD1 might be the D (5 bases). CDR1 and CDR2 (germline): SQVTM, ANQGSEA. V was clipped by 6 bases and J by 8 bases, with 10 bases between them. There are 11 residues in the CDR3. CDR3 region: CSVAEGEKLFF. CDR3 coding DNA: TGCAGCGTGGCTGAGGGGGAAAAACTGTTTTTT.

The chain joins TRBV19 to TRBJ1-3; D may be TRBD1 (6 bases). The CDR3 is 14 residues long. Per the germline V gene, CDR1 is LNHDA and CDR2 is SQIVND (reference sequence). V was cut by 6 bases and J by 3 bases, with 12 bases left in between. The chain's CDR3 is CASSTGNVGNTIYF. As DNA, the CDR3 is TGTGCCAGTAGCACAGGGAATGTTGGAAACACCATATATTTT.

V and J are TRBV7-2 and TRBJ2-1; 9 bases are shared with TRBD2. Per the germline V gene, CDR1 is SGHTA and CDR2 is FQGNSA. The CDR3 sequence is 14 residues long. V dropped 5 bases and J dropped 7; count of bases not matched to a gene: 6. CDR3 sequence reads: CASSPRLAENEQFF. The CDR3 DNA reads TGTGCCAGCAGCCCGCGACTAGCGGAAAATGAGCAGTTCTTC.